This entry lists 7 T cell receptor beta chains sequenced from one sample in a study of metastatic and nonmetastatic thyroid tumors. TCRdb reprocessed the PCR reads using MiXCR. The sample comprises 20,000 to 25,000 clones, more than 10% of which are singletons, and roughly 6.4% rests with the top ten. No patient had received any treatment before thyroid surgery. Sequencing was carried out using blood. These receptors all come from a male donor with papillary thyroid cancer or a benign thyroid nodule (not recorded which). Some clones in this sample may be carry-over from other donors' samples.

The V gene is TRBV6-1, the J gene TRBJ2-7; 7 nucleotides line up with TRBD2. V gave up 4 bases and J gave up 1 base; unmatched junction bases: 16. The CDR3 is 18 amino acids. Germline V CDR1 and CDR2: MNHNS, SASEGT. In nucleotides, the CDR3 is TGTGCCAGCAGTGTTTACCCGCCGACGGACGGGAGGTCCTACGAGCAGTACTTC. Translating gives CASSVYPPTDGRSYEQYF.

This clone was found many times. CDR3 in DNA: TGTGCCAGCAGAGAGGGACGGCCTTTCGGTAATTCACCCCTCCACTTT. Translating gives CASREGRPFGNSPLHF. The chain is built from TRBV6-1 and TRBJ1-6, with D possibly being TRBD1 (5 bases). Trimming pared 6 bases from V and 6 bases from J, leaving 18 bases between. Germline assignment: CDR1 MNHNS and CDR2 SASEGT. This CDR3 has 16 residues.

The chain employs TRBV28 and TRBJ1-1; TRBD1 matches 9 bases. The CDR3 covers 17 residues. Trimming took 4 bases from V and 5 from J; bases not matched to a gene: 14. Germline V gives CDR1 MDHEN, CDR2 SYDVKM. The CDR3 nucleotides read TGTGCCAGCAGTTCTCCAGGGACAGGGACTTTAAGAACTGAAGCTTTCTTT. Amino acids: CASSSPGTGTLRTEAFF.

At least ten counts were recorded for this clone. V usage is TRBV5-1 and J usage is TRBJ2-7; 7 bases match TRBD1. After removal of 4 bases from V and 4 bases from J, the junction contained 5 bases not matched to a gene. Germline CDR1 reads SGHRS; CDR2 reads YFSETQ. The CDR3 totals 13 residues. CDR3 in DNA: TGCGCCAGCAGCACGGGACAGACTTACGAGCAGTACTTC. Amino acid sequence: CASSTGQTYEQYF.

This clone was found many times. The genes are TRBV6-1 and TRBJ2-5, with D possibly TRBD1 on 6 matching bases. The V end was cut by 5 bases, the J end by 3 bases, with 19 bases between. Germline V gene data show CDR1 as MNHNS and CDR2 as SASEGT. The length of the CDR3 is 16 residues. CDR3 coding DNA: TGTGCCAGCAGTTGGCCCCGTGGGACACCGGAAGAGACCCAGTACTTC. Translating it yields CASSWPRGTPEETQYF.

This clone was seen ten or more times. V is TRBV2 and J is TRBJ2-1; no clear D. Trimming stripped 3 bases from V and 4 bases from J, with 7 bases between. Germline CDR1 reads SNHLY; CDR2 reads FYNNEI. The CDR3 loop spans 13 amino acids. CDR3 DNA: TGTGCCAGCAGTGACAAGTTTTACAATGAGCAGTTCTTC. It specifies CASSDKFYNEQFF. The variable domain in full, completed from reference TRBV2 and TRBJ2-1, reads EPEVTQTPSHQVTQMGQEVILRCVPISNHLYFYWYRQILGQKVEFLVSFYNNEISEKSEIFDDQFSVERPDGSNFTLKIRSTKLEDSAMYFCASSDKFYNEQFFGPGTRLTVL.

The CDR3 sequence: CASSPGPIKYGYTF. DNA for the CDR3: TGTGCCAGCAGCCCAGGCCCTATAAAGTATGGCTACACCTTC. This chain joins TRBV27 and TRBJ1-2; D uncertain. The CDR3 contains 14 residues. Germline CDR1 MNHEY, CDR2 SMNVEV (reference sequence). V was clipped by 6 bases and J by 5 bases, with 16 bases between them.